What follows is one T cell receptor (beta chain) and its context. Its antigen remains unknown. This sample stems from a study of cytomegalovirus exposure and HLA in healthy donors. The trim removed 0 bases at V and 4 bases at J, leaving 4 bases unmatched. The germline CDR1 and CDR2 sequences are SGHNT and YYREEE (reference sequence). The CDR3 is 15 amino acids. Primers for the PCR totalled 60 Vbeta and 13 Jbeta. Libraries were prepared by immunoSEQ multiplex PCR; TCRdb keeps only in-frame clonotypes and omits some of them. The sample includes some 150,000 clones, more than 75% of them seen just once. Findings of the study overall: Analysis performed later found more than 15,000 TCR beta sequences associated with HLA alleles at 0.05 false discovery rate. Later analysis identified a missense DCLRE1C variant that was linked to TCR beta V- and J-gene trimming. Researchers reported from a later analysis that most CMV-associated TCR beta chains appeared HLA-restricted. Previously analyzed data showed that most TCR beta V segments were productive at a frequency of about 90% or about 30%.

The source of this sequence is a young man in good health and CMV-seropositive. Sequencing was done on a sample of PBMCs. The chain carries TRBV5-4 and TRBJ1-1, with 9 bases identical to TRBD1. CDR3 in amino acids: CASSLGTGALTEAFF. CDR3 DNA: TGTGCCAGCAGCTTGGGGACAGGGGCGCTCACTGAAGCTTTCTTT.